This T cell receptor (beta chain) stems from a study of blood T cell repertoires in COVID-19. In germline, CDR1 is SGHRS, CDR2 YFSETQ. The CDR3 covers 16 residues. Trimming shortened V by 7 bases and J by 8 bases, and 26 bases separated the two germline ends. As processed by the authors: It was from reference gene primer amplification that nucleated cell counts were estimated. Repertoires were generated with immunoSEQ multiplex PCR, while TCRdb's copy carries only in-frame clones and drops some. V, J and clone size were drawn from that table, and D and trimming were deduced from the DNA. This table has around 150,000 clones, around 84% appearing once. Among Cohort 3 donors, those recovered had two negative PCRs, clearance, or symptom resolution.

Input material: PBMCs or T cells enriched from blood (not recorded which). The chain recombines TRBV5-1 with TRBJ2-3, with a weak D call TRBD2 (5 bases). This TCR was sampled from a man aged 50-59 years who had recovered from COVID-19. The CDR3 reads CASRLGSGSSPGTQYF. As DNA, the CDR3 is TGCGCCAGCCGCCTAGGGAGCGGATCGTCCCCCGGTACGCAGTATTTT.